This TCR beta chain was sequenced in a study of early T cells in non-severe SARS-CoV-2 infection. General study results and limits: In VDJdb matching, anti-spike CD8 responses were favored while private and CD4 specificities went missing.

Molecules of cDNA were individually given unique molecular identifiers that were attached to them. TCRdb redid the calling of the 5' RACE reads with MiXCR, one entry per CDR3 protein. Here the sample spans more than 65,000 distinct CDR3 sequences, 9.5% to 15% being singletons. This clonotype has just a few counts. Its antigen remains unknown. The source is an adult who was a healthcare worker with PCR-confirmed SARS-CoV-2 infection or an uninfected control (not recorded which). The sequences come from whole blood, collected at baseline.

The CDR3 is CASSPGQGDQPQHF. The DNA for the CDR3 is TGCGCCAGCAGCCCGGGACAGGGGGACCAGCCCCAGCATTTT. The V call is TRBV5-1, the J call TRBJ1-5, with TRBD1 matching over 11 bases. Germline V gene sequence: CDR1 SGHRS, CDR2 YFSETQ. J gave up 7 bases and V 4 bases, and 4 bases lay outside the gene matches. This CDR3 has 14 residues.